This T cell receptor (beta chain) comes out of a study of shared clonotypes between healthy human individuals. The protocol was immunoSEQ multiplex PCR, while the TCRdb copy is restricted to in-frame clones and leaves out a portion. The table records 2.5 million or so clones, approximately 92% of them present only once. The sequence was collected from a man between 18 and 29 years old in good health. The sequencing input was naive CD4+ T cells sorted from blood. The sample's subset: CD45RA+ positively selected.

The CDR3 region has the DNA TGCGCCAGCAGCCAACCCCCTGGGACTAGCGGGAGTCGTGAGACCCAGTACTTC. Translating gives CASSQPPGTSGSRETQYF. The rearrangement uses TRBV4-1 and TRBJ2-5, with 14 bases lining up with TRBD2. The germline V gene encodes CDR1 MGHRA and CDR2 YSYEKL. The CDR3 contains 18 residues. The V gene end was trimmed by 2 bases and the J gene end by 5 bases; junction bases not matched to a gene: 10.